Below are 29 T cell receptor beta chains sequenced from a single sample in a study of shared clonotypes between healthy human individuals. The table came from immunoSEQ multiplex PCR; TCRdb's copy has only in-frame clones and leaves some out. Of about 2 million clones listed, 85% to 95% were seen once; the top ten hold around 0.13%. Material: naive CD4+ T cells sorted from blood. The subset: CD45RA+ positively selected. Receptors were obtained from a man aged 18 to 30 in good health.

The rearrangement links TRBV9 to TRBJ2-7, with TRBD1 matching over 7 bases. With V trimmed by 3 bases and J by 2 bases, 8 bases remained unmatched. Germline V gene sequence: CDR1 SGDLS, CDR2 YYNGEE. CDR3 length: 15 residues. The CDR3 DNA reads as TGTGCCAGCAGCGCAGAGCACGGGACAGCCTACGAGCAGTACTTC. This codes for CASSAEHGTAYEQYF.

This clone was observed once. CDR3 DNA sequence: TGTGCCAGCAGTGGGGCTGGGACTAGCACCGGGGAGCTGTTTTTT. This gives the protein CASSGAGTSTGELFF. The J gene is TRBJ2-2, the V gene TRBV27; 8 positions match TRBD2. The CDR3 has 15 amino acids. Germline V CDR1 and CDR2: MNHEY, SMNVEV (reference sequence). The ends lost 5 bases at V and 4 bases at J; junction bases unmatched: 6.

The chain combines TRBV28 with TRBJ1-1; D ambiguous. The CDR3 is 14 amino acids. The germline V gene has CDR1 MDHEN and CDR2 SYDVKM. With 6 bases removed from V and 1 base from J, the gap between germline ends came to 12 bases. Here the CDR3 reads CASSSDGENTEAFF. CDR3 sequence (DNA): TGTGCCAGCAGCTCGGACGGGGAGAACACTGAAGCTTTCTTT.

CDR3 residues: CASSPRGGSGATYEQYF. CDR3 nucleotides: TGTGCCAGCAGTCCCCGAGGGGGTAGCGGGGCAACCTACGAGCAGTACTTC. V is TRBV27 and J is TRBJ2-7; 8 bases are a match to TRBD2. CDR3 length equals 17 residues. V shed 5 bases, J shed 2 bases, and the junction held 14 bases outside the gene matches. The germline V gene encodes CDR1 MNHEY and CDR2 SMNVEV (reference sequence).

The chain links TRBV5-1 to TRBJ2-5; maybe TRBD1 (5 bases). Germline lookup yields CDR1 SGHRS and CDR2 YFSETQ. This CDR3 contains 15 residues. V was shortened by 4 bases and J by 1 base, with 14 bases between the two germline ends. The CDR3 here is CASSQGWVLQETQYF. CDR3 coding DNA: TGCGCCAGCAGCCAGGGATGGGTGCTCCAAGAGACCCAGTACTTC.

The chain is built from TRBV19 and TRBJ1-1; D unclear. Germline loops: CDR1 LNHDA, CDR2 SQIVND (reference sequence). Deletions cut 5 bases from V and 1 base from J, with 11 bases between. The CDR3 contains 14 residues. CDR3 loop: CASSLSVGNTEAFF. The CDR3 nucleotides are TGTGCCAGTAGTCTCTCGGTAGGGAACACTGAAGCTTTCTTT.

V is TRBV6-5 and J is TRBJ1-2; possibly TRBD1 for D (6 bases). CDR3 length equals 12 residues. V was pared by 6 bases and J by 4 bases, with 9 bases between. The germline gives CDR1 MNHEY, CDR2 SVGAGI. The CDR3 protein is CASSQGFYGYTF. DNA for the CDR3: TGTGCCAGCAGCCAGGGGTTCTATGGCTACACCTTC.

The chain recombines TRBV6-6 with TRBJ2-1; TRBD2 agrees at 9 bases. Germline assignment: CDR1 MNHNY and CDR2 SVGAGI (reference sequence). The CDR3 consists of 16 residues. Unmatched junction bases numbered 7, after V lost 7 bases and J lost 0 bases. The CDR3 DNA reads TGTGCCAGCAACCCAGGACTAGCGTACTCCTACAATGAGCAGTTCTTC. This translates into CASNPGLAYSYNEQFF.

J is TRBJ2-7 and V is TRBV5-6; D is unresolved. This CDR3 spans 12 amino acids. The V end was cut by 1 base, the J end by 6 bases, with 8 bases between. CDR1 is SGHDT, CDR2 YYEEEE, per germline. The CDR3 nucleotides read TGTGCCAGCAGCTTGAACGATTTCGAGCAGTACTTC. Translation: CASSLNDFEQYF. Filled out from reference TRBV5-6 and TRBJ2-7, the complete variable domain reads DAGVTQSPTHLIKTRGQQVTLRCSPKSGHDTVSWYQQALGQGPQFIFQYYEEEERQRGNFPDRFSGHQFPNYSSELNVNALLLGDSALYLCASSLNDFEQYFGPGTRLTVT.

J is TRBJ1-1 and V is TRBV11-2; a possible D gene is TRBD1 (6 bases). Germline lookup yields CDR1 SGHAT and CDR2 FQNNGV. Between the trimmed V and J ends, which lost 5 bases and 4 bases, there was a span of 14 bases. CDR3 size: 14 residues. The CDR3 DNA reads TGTGCCAGCAGCGCAGACAGGTGGAGCACTGAAGCTTTCTTT. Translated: CASSADRWSTEAFF.

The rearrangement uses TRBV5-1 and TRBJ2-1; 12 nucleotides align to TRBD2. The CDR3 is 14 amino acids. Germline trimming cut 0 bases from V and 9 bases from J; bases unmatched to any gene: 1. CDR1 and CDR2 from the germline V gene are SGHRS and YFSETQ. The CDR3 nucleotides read TGCGCCAGCAGCTTGGAGGGACTAGCGGGTGAGCAGTTCTTC. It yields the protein CASSLEGLAGEQFF. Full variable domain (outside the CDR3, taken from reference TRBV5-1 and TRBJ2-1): KAGVTQTPRYLIKTRGQQVTLSCSPISGHRSVSWYQQTPGQGLQFLFEYFSETQRNKGNFPGRFSGRQFSNSRSEMNVSTLELGDSALYLCASSLEGLAGEQFFGPGTRLTVL.

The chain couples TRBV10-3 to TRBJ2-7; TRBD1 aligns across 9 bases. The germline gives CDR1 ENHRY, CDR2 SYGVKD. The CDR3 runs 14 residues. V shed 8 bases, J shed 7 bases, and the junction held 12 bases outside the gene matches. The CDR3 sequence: CAIGVSGQGGEQYF. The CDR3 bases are TGTGCCATCGGAGTTTCGGGACAGGGTGGAGAGCAGTACTTC.

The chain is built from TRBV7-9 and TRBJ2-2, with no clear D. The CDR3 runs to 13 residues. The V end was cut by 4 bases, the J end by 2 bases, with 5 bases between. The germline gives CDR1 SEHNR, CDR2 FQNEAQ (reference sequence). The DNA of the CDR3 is TGTGCCAGCAGCTCAGTCAACACCGGGGAGCTGTTTTTT. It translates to CASSSVNTGELFF.

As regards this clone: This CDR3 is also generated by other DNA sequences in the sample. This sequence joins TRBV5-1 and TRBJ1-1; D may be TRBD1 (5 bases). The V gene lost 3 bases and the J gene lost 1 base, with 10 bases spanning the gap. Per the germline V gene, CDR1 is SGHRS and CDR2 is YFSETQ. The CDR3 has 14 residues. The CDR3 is CASSSGTANTEAFF. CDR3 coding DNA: TGCGCCAGCAGCTCCGGGACGGCGAACACTGAAGCTTTCTTT. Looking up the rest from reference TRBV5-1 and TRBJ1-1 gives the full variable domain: KAGVTQTPRYLIKTRGQQVTLSCSPISGHRSVSWYQQTPGQGLQFLFEYFSETQRNKGNFPGRFSGRQFSNSRSEMNVSTLELGDSALYLCASSSGTANTEAFFGQGTRLTVV.

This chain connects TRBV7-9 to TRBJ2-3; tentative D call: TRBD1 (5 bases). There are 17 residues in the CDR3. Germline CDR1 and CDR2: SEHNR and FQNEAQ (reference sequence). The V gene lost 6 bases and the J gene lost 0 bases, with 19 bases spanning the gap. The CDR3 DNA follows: TGTGCCAGCAGAAACACCTGGGGCGGAAGAAGCACAGATACGCAGTATTTT. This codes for CASRNTWGGRSTDTQYF.

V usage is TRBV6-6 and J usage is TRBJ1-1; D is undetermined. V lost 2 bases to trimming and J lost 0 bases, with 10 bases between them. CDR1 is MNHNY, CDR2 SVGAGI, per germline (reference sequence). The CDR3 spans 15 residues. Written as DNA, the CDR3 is TGTGCCAGCAGTTACAGGGAGAATTTGAACACTGAAGCTTTCTTT. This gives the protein CASSYRENLNTEAFF.

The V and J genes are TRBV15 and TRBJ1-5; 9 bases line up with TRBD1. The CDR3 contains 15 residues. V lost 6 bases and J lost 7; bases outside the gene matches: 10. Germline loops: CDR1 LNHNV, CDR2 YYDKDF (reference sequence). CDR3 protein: CATRSGGQGQQPQHF. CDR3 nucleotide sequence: TGTGCCACCAGGAGTGGGGGACAGGGTCAACAGCCCCAGCATTTT.

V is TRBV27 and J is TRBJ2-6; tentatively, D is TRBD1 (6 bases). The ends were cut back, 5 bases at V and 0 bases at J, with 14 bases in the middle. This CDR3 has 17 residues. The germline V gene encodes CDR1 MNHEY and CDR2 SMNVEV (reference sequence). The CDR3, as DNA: TGTGCCAGCAGTCTAGACAGGACCAGCTCTGGGGCCAACGTCCTGACTTTC. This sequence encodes CASSLDRTSSGANVLTF.

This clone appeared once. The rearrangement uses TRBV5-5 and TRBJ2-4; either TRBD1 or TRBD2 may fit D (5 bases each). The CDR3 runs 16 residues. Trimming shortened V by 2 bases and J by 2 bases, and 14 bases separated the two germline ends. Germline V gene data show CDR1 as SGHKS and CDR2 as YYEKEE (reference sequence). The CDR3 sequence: CASSFSWGNTKNIQYF. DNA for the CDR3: TGTGCCAGCAGCTTTAGTTGGGGGAATACCAAAAACATTCAGTACTTC.

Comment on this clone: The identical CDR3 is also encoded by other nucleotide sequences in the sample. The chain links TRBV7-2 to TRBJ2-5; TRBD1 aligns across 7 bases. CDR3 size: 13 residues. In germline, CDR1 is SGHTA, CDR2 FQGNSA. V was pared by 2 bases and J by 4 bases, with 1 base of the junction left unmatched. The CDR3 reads CASSLRGPETQYF. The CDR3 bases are TGTGCCAGCAGCTTAAGGGGGCCAGAGACCCAGTACTTC.

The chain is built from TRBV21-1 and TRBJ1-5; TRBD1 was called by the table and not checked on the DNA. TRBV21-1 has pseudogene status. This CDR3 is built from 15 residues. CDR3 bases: TGTGCCAGACCGGGGACAGGGGGTAGCAATCAGCCCCAGCATTTT. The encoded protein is CARPGTGGSNQPQHF.

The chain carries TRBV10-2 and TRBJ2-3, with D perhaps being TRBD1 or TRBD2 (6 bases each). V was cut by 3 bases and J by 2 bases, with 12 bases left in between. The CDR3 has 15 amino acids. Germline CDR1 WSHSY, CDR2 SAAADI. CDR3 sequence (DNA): TGCGCCAGCAGTGATACCGGGGGCACCACAGATACGCAGTATTTT. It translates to CASSDTGGTTDTQYF.

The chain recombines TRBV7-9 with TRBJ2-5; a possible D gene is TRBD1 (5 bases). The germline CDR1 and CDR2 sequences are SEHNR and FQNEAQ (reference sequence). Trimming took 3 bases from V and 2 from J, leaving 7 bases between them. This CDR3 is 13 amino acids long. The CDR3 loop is CASSFSGQETQYF. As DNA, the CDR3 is TGTGCCAGCAGCTTTTCAGGGCAAGAGACCCAGTACTTC.

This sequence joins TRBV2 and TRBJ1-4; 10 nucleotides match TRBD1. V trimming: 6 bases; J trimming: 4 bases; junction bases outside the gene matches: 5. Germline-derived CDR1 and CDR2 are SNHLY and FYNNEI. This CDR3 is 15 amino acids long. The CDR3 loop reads CASRARDRGNEKLFF. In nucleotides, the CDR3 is TGTGCCAGCAGGGCCCGGGACAGGGGTAATGAAAAACTGTTTTTT.

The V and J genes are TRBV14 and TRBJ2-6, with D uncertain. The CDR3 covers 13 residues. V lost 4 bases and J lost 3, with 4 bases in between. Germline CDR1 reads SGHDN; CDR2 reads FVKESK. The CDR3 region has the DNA TGTGCCAGCAGCCCGAGTGGGGCCAACGTCCTGACTTTC. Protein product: CASSPSGANVLTF. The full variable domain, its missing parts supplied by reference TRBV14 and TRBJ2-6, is EAGVTQFPSHSVIEKGQTVTLRCDPISGHDNLYWYRRVMGKEIKFLLHFVKESKQDESGMPNNRFLAERTGGTYSTLKVQPAELEDSGVYFCASSPSGANVLTFGAGSRLTVL.

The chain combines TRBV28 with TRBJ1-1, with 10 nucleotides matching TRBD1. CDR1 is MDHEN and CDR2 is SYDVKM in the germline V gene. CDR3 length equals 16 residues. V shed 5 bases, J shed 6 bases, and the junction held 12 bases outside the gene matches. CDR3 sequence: CASSILKTGGSSEAFF. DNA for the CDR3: TGTGCCAGCAGTATTCTAAAGACAGGGGGCTCCTCTGAAGCTTTCTTT.

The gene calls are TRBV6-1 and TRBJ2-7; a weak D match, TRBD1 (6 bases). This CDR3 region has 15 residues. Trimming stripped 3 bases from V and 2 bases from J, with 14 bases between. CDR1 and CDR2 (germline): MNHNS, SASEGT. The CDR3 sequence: CASSEYREFPYEQYF. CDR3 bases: TGTGCCAGCAGTGAGTACAGGGAATTTCCCTACGAGCAGTACTTC.

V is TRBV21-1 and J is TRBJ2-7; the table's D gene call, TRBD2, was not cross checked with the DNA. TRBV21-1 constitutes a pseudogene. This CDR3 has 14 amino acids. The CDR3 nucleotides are TGTGCCTTATCGGGACTAGCGGATCCCTACGAGCAGTACTTC. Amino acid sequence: CALSGLADPYEQYF.

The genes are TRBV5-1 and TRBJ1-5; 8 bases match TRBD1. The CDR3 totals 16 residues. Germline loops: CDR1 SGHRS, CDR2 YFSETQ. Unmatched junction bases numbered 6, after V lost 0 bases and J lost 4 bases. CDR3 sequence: CASSLGTGIWNQPQHF. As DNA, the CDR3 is TGCGCCAGCAGCTTGGGGACAGGGATCTGGAATCAGCCCCAGCATTTT.